Following are 27 T cell receptor beta chains from one sample sequenced in a study of T cells in Graves' hyperthyroidism and ophthalmopathy. The TCR beta CDR3 regions underwent amplification using RNA transcripts as the source. The HTBI primer set drove a first-round RT-PCR of the TCR CDR3. A single record per CDR3 protein comes from TCRdb applying MiXCR to the multiplex PCR reads. The sample contains roughly 380,000 distinct CDR3 sequences, approximately 19% of which appear only once. The sequenced material came from blood. Source of these receptors: a woman between 18 and 30 years old with Graves' hyperthyroidism.

This clonotype showed up many times. The chain recombines TRBV20-1 with TRBJ2-5; TRBD2 matches at 7 bases. Germline V CDR1 and CDR2: DFQATT, SNEGSKA (reference sequence). The CDR3 consists of 16 residues. The trim removed 0 bases at V and 2 bases at J, leaving 9 bases unmatched. The CDR3 region is CSAREKRGTSQETQYF. The CDR3 nucleotides are TGCAGTGCTAGAGAAAAGCGGGGTACATCTCAAGAGACCCAGTACTTC.

This clonotype was recorded many times. This sequence joins TRBV28 and TRBJ2-7; D unresolved. The V gene's germline CDR1 is MDHEN and CDR2 SYDVKM. The CDR3 is 14 amino acids. V was shortened by 1 base and J by 3 bases, with 10 bases between the two germline ends. Written as DNA, the CDR3 is TGTGCCAGCAGTTTATATCTACAAAACTACGAGCAGTACTTC. Residues: CASSLYLQNYEQYF.

There are many counts of this clonotype. The V call is TRBV20-1, the J call TRBJ2-2; 8 positions match TRBD2. The CDR3 has 14 amino acids. V dropped 3 bases and J dropped 4; count of bases not matched to a gene: 4. The germline CDR1 and CDR2 sequences are DFQATT and SNEGSKA (reference sequence). The CDR3 DNA reads as TGCAGTGCTAGGCGGGGGGCAATCACCGGGGAGCTGTTTTTT. This codes for CSARRGAITGELFF.

The chain joins TRBV13 to TRBJ1-1, with unresolved D. This CDR3 comprises 14 residues. V lost 3 bases and J lost 0, with 8 bases in between. CDR1 PRHDT and CDR2 FYEKMQ come from the germline V gene (reference sequence). The CDR3 loop reads CASSFQIMNTEAFF. The CDR3 bases are TGTGCCAGCAGCTTTCAGATAATGAACACTGAAGCTTTCTTT.

This clonotype was counted only a few times. The chain uses TRBV6-1 and TRBJ2-3, with D possibly being TRBD2 (5 bases). CDR3 length: 14 amino acids. Trimming took off 7 bases at V and 4 bases at J, with 15 bases between the two ends. Per germline, CDR1 MNHNS and CDR2 SASEGT. Written as DNA, the CDR3 is TGTGCCAGCACCGCGGGTATTTTCCCAGATACGCAGTATTTT. Its translation: CASTAGIFPDTQYF.

This clonotype was counted ten times or more. This chain uses TRBV29-1 with TRBJ2-5, with TRBD2 as a possible D gene (6 bases). The germline gives CDR1 SQVTM, CDR2 ANQGSEA. The CDR3 spans 12 residues. Trimming cost V 4 bases and J 4 bases, with 10 bases left between them. DNA for the CDR3: TGCAGCGTTGGGGGACTCGGAGAGACCCAGTACTTC. Protein product: CSVGGLGETQYF. The full variable domain, completed using reference TRBV29-1 and TRBJ2-5, is SAVISQKPSRDICQRGTSLTIQCQVDSQVTMMFWYRQQPGQSLTLIATANQGSEATYESGFVIDKFPISRPNLTFSTLTVSNMSPEDSSIYLCSVGGLGETQYFGPGTRLLVL.

The rearrangement uses TRBV18 and TRBJ2-7, with D uncertain. This CDR3 contains 13 residues. Germline CDR1 reads KGHSH; CDR2 reads LQKENI. V was trimmed by 4 bases and J by 3 bases, leaving 10 bases between them. The CDR3, as DNA: TGTGCCAGCTCACTTGACGTCAACTACGAGCAGTACTTC. Protein product: CASSLDVNYEQYF.

In its sample, this clonotype was seen many times. The rearrangement uses TRBV30 and TRBJ1-1; maybe TRBD1 (6 bases). Trimming took off 4 bases at V and 9 bases at J, with 24 bases between the two ends. Germline V gene sequence: CDR1 GTSNPN, CDR2 SVGIG (reference sequence). The CDR3 covers 15 residues. The CDR3 loop is CAWTGALGGNFQAFF. The CDR3, as DNA: TGTGCCTGGACAGGGGCGCTTGGGGGCAACTTTCAAGCTTTCTTT.

This clonotype was seen a few times. The CDR3 DNA follows: TGTGCCAGCGATAAGAGGATGTTTAGGGGACGGGGGCAGCCCCAGCATTTT. It translates to CASDKRMFRGRGQPQHF. The chain uses TRBV19 and TRBJ1-5; a weak D match, TRBD1 (5 bases). CDR3 size: 17 residues. Trimming left V 9 bases short and J 7 bases short, with 28 bases between. Germline V gives CDR1 LNHDA, CDR2 SQIVND (reference sequence).

This clonotype was observed many times. This sequence joins TRBV6-1 and TRBJ2-7; 7 bases agree with TRBD1. V trimming: 6 bases; J trimming: 2 bases; junction bases outside the gene matches: 10. Germline V lookup: CDR1 MNHNS, CDR2 SASEGT. The CDR3 sequence is 15 residues long. The CDR3: CASSPPRGQTYEQYF. The CDR3 DNA reads TGTGCCAGCAGCCCGCCTAGGGGGCAGACCTACGAGCAGTACTTC.

This clonotype has a single count. The chain links TRBV15 to TRBJ2-7; D may correspond to TRBD1 or TRBD2 (6 bases each). The CDR3 has 15 residues. Per the germline V gene, CDR1 is LNHNV and CDR2 is YYDKDF (reference sequence). Trimming removed 5 bases at V and 4 bases at J, with 18 bases between. The CDR3 DNA sequence: TGTGCCACCAGCTCCCGCCCGGGGGCCTCTTACGAGCAGTACTTC. Residues: CATSSRPGASYEQYF.

This clonotype occurred many times. V is TRBV6-2 or TRBV6-3 and J is TRBJ2-5; TRBD2 agrees at 8 bases. The length of the CDR3 is 17 residues. J lost 5 bases, V lost 4 bases, and 15 bases had no gene match. Germline lookup yields CDR1 MNHEY and CDR2 SVGEGT. CDR3 sequence: CASSFHFGGGDSETQYF. The CDR3 nucleotides read TGTGCCAGCAGTTTCCACTTCGGGGGGGGCGATAGTGAGACCCAGTACTTC.

This clonotype was recorded many times. This chain uses TRBV28 with TRBJ2-5; D is unresolved. V gave up 2 bases and J gave up 3 bases, with 13 bases separating them. CDR1 is MDHEN, CDR2 SYDVKM, per germline. The CDR3 sequence is 15 residues long. The DNA for the CDR3 is TGTGCCAGCAGTTTAGTCGGGCTGGTAGAAGAGACCCAGTACTTC. Amino acid sequence: CASSLVGLVEETQYF. Supplemented by reference TRBV28 and TRBJ2-5, the full variable domain reads DVKVTQSSRYLVKRTGEKVFLECVQDMDHENMFWYRQDPGLGLRLIYFSYDVKMKEKGDIPEGYSVSREKKERFSLILESASTNQTSMYLCASSLVGLVEETQYFGPGTRLLVL.

Details on this clonotype: The junction departs from germline at one end; a sequencing error may be responsible. V is TRBV6-5 and J is TRBJ1-1; D uncertain. This CDR3 spans 13 amino acids. CDR1 is MNHEY, CDR2 SVGAGI, per germline. The CDR3 loop is CASRYYGDTEAFF. The CDR3 DNA reads TGTGCCAGCAGGTACTACGGGGACACTGAAGCTTTCTTT.

This clonotype was counted ten times or more. The V call is TRBV6-5, the J call TRBJ1-1; tentatively, D is TRBD1 (5 bases). Germline V gives CDR1 MNHEY, CDR2 SVGAGI. V was pared by 0 bases and J by 2 bases, with 10 bases between. This CDR3 has 15 amino acids. The CDR3 loop reads CASSYSGDLNTEAFF. The CDR3 coding sequence is TGTGCCAGCAGTTACTCAGGGGATCTAAACACTGAAGCTTTCTTT.

This clonotype was recorded a few times. The genes are TRBV7-9 and TRBJ2-5, with 9 bases aligning to TRBD1. Germline V lookup: CDR1 SEHNR, CDR2 FQNEAQ (reference sequence). The trim removed 3 bases at V and 3 bases at J, leaving 8 bases unmatched. There are 16 residues in the CDR3. In nucleotides, the CDR3 is TGTGCCAGCAGCTTCGGCAGACGGGACAGGGAAGAGACCCAGTACTTC. It is translated as CASSFGRRDREETQYF.

Of note for this clonotype: Because it lacks the conserved phenylalanine or tryptophan at the end, this CDR3 is likely a read error. This chain links TRBV5-1 with TRBJ2-7, with a possible D match to TRBD2 (6 bases). Germline V gives CDR1 SGHRS, CDR2 YFSETQ. This CDR3 region has 15 residues. V dropped 4 bases and J dropped 1 base, with 15 bases sitting between them. The CDR3 DNA reads TGCGCCAGCAGCGGAGGGACGGGATTATCCTACGAGCAGTACTAC. Protein: CASSGGTGLSYEQYY.

This clonotype was detected ten times or more. The chain carries TRBV6-1 and TRBJ2-7; 9 positions agree with TRBD2. With 5 bases clipped from V and 0 bases from J, the junction kept 8 bases outside the gene matches. This CDR3 is built from 16 residues. In germline, CDR1 is MNHNS, CDR2 SASEGT. As DNA, the CDR3 is TGTGCCAGCAGTCCAAACCTAGCGGGGTTCTCCTACGAGCAGTACTTC. The encoded protein is CASSPNLAGFSYEQYF.

This clonotype was seen ten or more times. The rearrangement links TRBV2 to TRBJ1-2; D is unclear. CDR1 is SNHLY and CDR2 is FYNNEI in the germline V gene. V dropped 7 bases and J dropped 6 bases, with 21 bases sitting between them. This CDR3 spans 15 amino acids. The CDR3 protein is CASTRDRQISDGYTF. The CDR3 nucleotides are TGTGCCAGCACTAGAGACCGCCAGATCTCAGATGGCTACACCTTC.

Ten or more counts support this clonotype. This chain links TRBV29-1 with TRBJ1-1; D gene uncertain. The CDR3 is 12 residues long. Germline-derived CDR1 and CDR2 are SQVTM and ANQGSEA. V was cut by 3 bases and J by 3 bases, with 8 bases left in between. The CDR3 is CSVDPGDTEAFF. Here the CDR3 DNA reads TGCAGCGTTGACCCGGGAGACACTGAAGCTTTCTTT.

In its sample, this clonotype was seen many times. This chain uses TRBV5-1 with TRBJ1-2; 8 nucleotides agree with TRBD1. The CDR3 loop spans 15 amino acids. Trimming at V came to 4 bases and at J to 1 base, leaving 6 bases not matched to a gene. Germline CDR1 and CDR2: SGHRS and YFSETQ. The CDR3 DNA is TGCGCCAGCAGCCTTACAGGGGGGATTAACTATGGCTACACCTTC. It specifies CASSLTGGINYGYTF.

This clonotype was observed many times. J is TRBJ1-5 and V is TRBV20-1; 9 nucleotides agree with TRBD1. Germline assignment: CDR1 DFQATT and CDR2 SNEGSKA (reference sequence). The CDR3 has 16 residues. V was clipped by 0 bases and J by 11 bases; unmatched bases: 14. The CDR3 coding sequence is TGCAGTGCTAGAGATCGAACGGGACAGGGAGGACTGACCCAGCATTTT. This sequence encodes CSARDRTGQGGLTQHF.

This clonotype was seen ten or more times. This CDR3 is CASSPRALGPGYTF. The CDR3 bases are TGTGCCAGCAGCCCACGGGCCCTTGGTCCGGGCTACACCTTC. The rearrangement uses TRBV6-1 and TRBJ1-2; D gene uncertain. The CDR3 runs 14 residues. Trimming removed 6 bases at V and 8 bases at J, with 19 bases between. Germline values: CDR1 MNHNS, CDR2 SASEGT.

There are many counts of this clonotype. V and J are TRBV12-3 or TRBV12-4 and TRBJ1-1, with no clear D. This CDR3 contains 14 residues. The V end was cut by 2 bases, the J end by 1 base, with 8 bases between. CDR3 DNA sequence: TGTGCCAGCAGTTTAACGGGTCCGAACACTGAAGCTTTCTTT. Residues: CASSLTGPNTEAFF.

This clonotype occurred many times. The J gene is TRBJ1-1, the V gene TRBV6-2 or TRBV6-3, with D tentatively TRBD1 (5 bases). The CDR3 has 13 residues. In germline, CDR1 is MNHEY, CDR2 SVGEGT. Trimming pared 6 bases from V and 3 bases from J, leaving 11 bases between. The CDR3 spells CASRQEWDTEAFF. CDR3 DNA: TGTGCCAGCAGACAGGAATGGGACACTGAAGCTTTCTTT.

This chain links TRBV29-1 with TRBJ1-1, with D possibly being TRBD1 (5 bases). The CDR3 totals 13 residues. CDR1 and CDR2 from the germline V gene are SQVTM and ANQGSEA. V lost 2 bases and J lost 4, with 11 bases in between. CDR3 region: CSVEKGRGTEAFF. Here the CDR3 DNA reads TGCAGCGTTGAAAAGGGTAGGGGCACTGAAGCTTTCTTT.

This clonotype was observed at least ten times. This chain links TRBV6-1 with TRBJ1-5, with TRBD1 as a possible D gene (6 bases). This CDR3 is 15 amino acids long. Trimming left V 2 bases short and J 7 bases short, with 15 bases between. Per germline, CDR1 MNHNS and CDR2 SASEGT. This chain's CDR3 is CASSESGAKGQPQHF. As DNA, the CDR3 is TGTGCCAGCAGTGAATCGGGGGCCAAGGGACAGCCCCAGCATTTT.